This T cell receptor (beta chain) was documented in a study of CD8 T cells in ankylosing spondylitis. In the case of this clonotype: Its antigen is currently unknown.

Libraries for TCR beta were made by quantitative 5'-RACE with molecular barcodes. One entry per CDR3 protein, called by TCRdb with MiXCR from the 5' RACE reads. The data contain some 400,000 distinct CDR3 sequences, approximately 20% of them singletons. Overall study results and limits: Made up of fewer than 10 highly homologous variants, a TCR beta motif appeared characteristic of ankylosing spondylitis blood.

Germline loops: CDR1 LGHDT, CDR2 YNNKEL (reference sequence). This CDR3 has 14 residues. The V and J ends lost 3 bases and 5 bases, in that order; junction bases with no gene match: 5. V usage is TRBV3-1 and J usage is TRBJ1-1; TRBD1 aligns across 8 bases. The clonotype was recovered from a male donor with ankylosing spondylitis. The sequencing sample was made of blood, either unsorted or a sorted T cell fraction (not recorded which). CDR3: CASSHSDRGTEAFF. CDR3 nucleotide sequence: TGTGCCAGCAGCCATTCTGACAGGGGTACTGAAGCTTTCTTT.